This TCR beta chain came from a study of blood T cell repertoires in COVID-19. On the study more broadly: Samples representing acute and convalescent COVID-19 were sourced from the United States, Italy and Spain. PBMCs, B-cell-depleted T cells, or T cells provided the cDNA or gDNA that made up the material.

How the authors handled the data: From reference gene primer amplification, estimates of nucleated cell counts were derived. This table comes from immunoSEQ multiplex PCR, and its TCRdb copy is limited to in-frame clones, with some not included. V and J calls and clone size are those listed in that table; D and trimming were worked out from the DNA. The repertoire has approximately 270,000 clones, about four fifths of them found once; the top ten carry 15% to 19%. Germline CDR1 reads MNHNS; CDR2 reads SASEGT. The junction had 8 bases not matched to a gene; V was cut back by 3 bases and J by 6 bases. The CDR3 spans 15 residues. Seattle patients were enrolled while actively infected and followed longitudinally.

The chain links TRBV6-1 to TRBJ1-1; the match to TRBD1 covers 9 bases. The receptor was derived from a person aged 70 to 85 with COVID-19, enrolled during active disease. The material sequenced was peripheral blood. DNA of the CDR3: TGTGCCAGCAGTGAGCGACAGGGGGTCCTTTCTGAAGCTTTCTTT. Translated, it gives CASSERQGVLSEAFF.